This T cell receptor beta chain was captured by sequencing in a study of glioma-infiltrating T cells. The iRepertoire nested amplicon-rescue multiplex PCR amplified TCR alpha and beta CDR3s from RNA. Each CDR3 protein is one row after TCRdb ran MiXCR on the multiplex PCR reads. This table has more than 90,000 distinct CDR3 sequences, about 40% appearing once. Whole-study results and caveats: Only very few CDR3 sequences appeared in both tissue and blood. Above-expected tissue-blood divergence occurred in all gliomas, most in low-grade ones.

Germline assignment: CDR1 MNHEY and CDR2 SVGAGI. V gave up 3 bases and J gave up 6 bases; unmatched junction bases: 8. This CDR3 has 16 residues. Comment on this clonotype: Antigen: not known.

The sample taken for sequencing was glioma tissue, nonneoplastic brain tissue, or PBMCs (not recorded which). The sequence derives from a human donor with low-grade glioma or glioblastoma, undergoing nonglioma brain surgery, or in good health (not recorded which). The chain uses TRBV6-5 and TRBJ2-1; the match to TRBD2 covers 10 bases. CDR3 nucleotides: TGTGCCAGCAGTTATTGGACTAGCGGATCCCGCAATGAGCAGTTCTTC. Translating it yields CASSYWTSGSRNEQFF.